These 26 T cell receptor beta chains were sequenced from one sample in a study of neurological immune-mediated disorders. Each CDR3 protein is one row after TCRdb ran MiXCR on the 5' RACE reads. The repertoire consists of some 89,000 distinct CDR3 sequences, with under 4.5% occurring once and the leading ten covering approximately 5.7%. Specified time point: longitudinal time-point 3. The specimen sequenced was PBMCs. The receptors here all came from a woman aged 55-69 years with multiple sclerosis.

Ten or more counts support this clonotype. V gene TRBV15 combines with J gene TRBJ1-1; D may be TRBD1 (5 bases). Germline-derived CDR1 and CDR2 are LNHNV and YYDKDF (reference sequence). Trimming removed 0 bases at V and 0 bases at J, with 11 bases between. The CDR3 is 16 amino acids. The chain's CDR3 is CATSRDPNRMNTEAFF. The CDR3 coding sequence is TGTGCCACCAGCAGAGATCCTAACAGGATGAACACTGAAGCTTTCTTT.

This clonotype has ten or more counts. V and J are TRBV5-1 and TRBJ2-7; no clear D gene. Looked up from germline, CDR1 is SGHRS and CDR2 is YFSETQ. Trimming took 0 bases from V and 2 from J, leaving 9 bases between them. The CDR3 sequence is 14 residues long. The CDR3 here is CASSLDRITYEQYF. CDR3 coding DNA: TGCGCCAGCAGCTTGGACAGAATAACCTACGAGCAGTACTTC.

This clonotype was detected many times. V usage is TRBV6-6 and J usage is TRBJ1-5; no clear D. The CDR3 has 14 residues. Germline V gives CDR1 MNHNY, CDR2 SVGAGI (reference sequence). V lost 4 bases and J 4 bases, leaving 11 bases between the germline ends. In nucleotides, the CDR3 is TGTGCCAGCAGTTCGGAGATTAGGAATCAGCCCCAGCATTTT. The encoded protein is CASSSEIRNQPQHF.

This clonotype has a count of ten or more. The chain employs TRBV2 and TRBJ2-5; the match to TRBD2 covers 14 bases. The junction had 6 bases not matched to a gene; V was cut back by 8 bases and J by 4 bases. CDR1 is SNHLY, CDR2 FYNNEI, per germline. CDR3 length: 15 amino acids. The CDR3 sequence: CASVSGTSGGETQYF. CDR3 DNA: TGTGCCAGCGTCTCCGGGACTAGCGGGGGAGAGACCCAGTACTTC.

Many counts were recorded for this clonotype. The chain is built from TRBV7-2 and TRBJ1-5, with D uncertain. Germline values: CDR1 SGHTA, CDR2 FQGNSA. V was clipped by 0 bases and J by 0 bases, with 6 bases between them. This CDR3 has 15 residues. The CDR3 protein is CASSLAVNSNQPQHF. The CDR3 DNA follows: TGTGCCAGCAGCTTAGCTGTAAATAGCAATCAGCCCCAGCATTTT. Together with reference TRBV7-2 and TRBJ1-5, the CDR3 gives the full variable domain: GAGVSQSPSNKVTEKGKDVELRCDPISGHTALYWYRQSLGQGLEFLIYFQGNSAPDKSGLPSDRFSAERTGGSVSTLTIQRTQQEDSAVYLCASSLAVNSNQPQHFGDGTRLSIL.

This clonotype was picked up many times. The chain employs TRBV5-1 and TRBJ2-2; 9 bases map to TRBD2. CDR3 size: 15 residues. J was trimmed by 1 base and V by 4 bases; bases with no gene match: 2. Germline V gene data show CDR1 as SGHRS and CDR2 as YFSETQ. The CDR3 DNA reads as TGCGCCAGCAGCCCGACTAGCGGGAACACCGGGGAGCTGTTTTTT. It codes for CASSPTSGNTGELFF.

This clonotype was seen ten or more times. The V call is TRBV11-2, the J call TRBJ1-6; TRBD1 is a possible D gene (6 bases). The CDR3 has 15 residues. Trimming removed 5 bases from V and 6 bases from J, with 14 bases in between. CDR1 is SGHAT, CDR2 FQNNGV, per germline. The CDR3 loop reads CASSPRTASNSPLHF. In nucleotides, the CDR3 is TGTGCCAGCAGCCCGCGGACAGCCAGTAATTCACCCCTCCACTTT.

This clonotype was found many times. This chain connects TRBV2 to TRBJ2-2; 7 nucleotides match TRBD1. Germline CDR1 reads SNHLY; CDR2 reads FYNNEI. The CDR3 totals 17 residues. V dropped 6 bases and J dropped 0; count of bases not matched to a gene: 10. As DNA, the CDR3 is TGTGCCAGCAGCCCCCGAGGGGGCCGAACGAACACCGGGGAGCTGTTTTTT. This encodes CASSPRGGRTNTGELFF.

This clonotype has ten or more counts. The chain is built from TRBV5-1 and TRBJ2-1; TRBD1 is a possible D gene (5 bases). The germline V gene has CDR1 SGHRS and CDR2 YFSETQ. The V end lost 4 bases, the J end lost 5 bases, and 13 bases lay between the germline ends. The CDR3 totals 14 residues. The CDR3, as DNA: TGCGCCAGCAGCCTCTCAGGGCCAAACAATGAGCAGTTCTTC. As protein: CASSLSGPNNEQFF.

Many counts were recorded for this clonotype. The chain combines TRBV20-1 with TRBJ1-2; 9 nucleotides match TRBD1. The germline V gene has CDR1 DFQATT and CDR2 SNEGSKA (reference sequence). The V gene end was trimmed by 6 bases and the J gene end by 8 bases; junction bases not matched to a gene: 10. The CDR3 has 13 residues. CDR3 amino acids: CSAPLGQGRGYTF. The CDR3 DNA is TGCAGTGCCCCGCTGGGACAGGGTCGCGGCTACACCTTC.

This clonotype was recorded many times. V usage is TRBV20-1 and J usage is TRBJ2-3, with D possibly being TRBD2 (7 bases). Trimming took off 3 bases at V and 0 bases at J, with 19 bases between the two ends. There are 17 residues in the CDR3. Germline V gene data show CDR1 as DFQATT and CDR2 as SNEGSKA (reference sequence). The CDR3 spells CSARTSLRGPSTDTQYF. In DNA form, the CDR3 reads TGCAGTGCTAGGACCAGTTTGCGGGGGCCTAGCACAGATACGCAGTATTTT.

The table lists this clonotype with many counts. The chain carries TRBV12-3 or TRBV12-4 and TRBJ2-1; D is perhaps TRBD2 (6 bases). The CDR3 totals 11 residues. The ends were cut back, 6 bases at V and 13 bases at J, with 13 bases in the middle. CDR3 DNA: TGTGCCAGCAGACTCCTAGCGTCTCAGTTCTTC. This translates into CASRLLASQFF.

Many counts were recorded for this clonotype. This sequence joins TRBV5-1 and TRBJ2-2; 7 positions agree with TRBD1. From germline, CDR1 is SGHRS and CDR2 YFSETQ. V lost 2 bases to trimming and J lost 4 bases; unmatched junction nucleotides: 5. This CDR3 contains 15 residues. The CDR3 spells CASSLGQAFTGELFF. The CDR3 nucleotides read TGCGCCAGCAGCTTAGGACAGGCTTTCACCGGGGAGCTGTTTTTT.

This clonotype was recorded at least ten times. The chain joins TRBV7-9 to TRBJ1-2; D gene uncertain. CDR1 SEHNR and CDR2 FQNEAQ come from the germline V gene (reference sequence). The CDR3 loop spans 13 amino acids. Trimming removed 8 bases at V and 2 bases at J, with 12 bases between. The CDR3, as DNA: TGTGCCAGCGAGGGTTTAAAGAACTATGGCTACACCTTC. Translating it yields CASEGLKNYGYTF.

This clonotype was observed many times. This chain joins TRBV5-1 and TRBJ2-5, with unresolved D. Germline assignment: CDR1 SGHRS and CDR2 YFSETQ. The V end was cut by 0 bases, the J end by 4 bases, with 13 bases between. The CDR3 is 15 residues long. The CDR3 spells CASSLAPLRPETQYF. For the CDR3, the DNA is TGCGCCAGCAGCTTGGCCCCACTCAGGCCAGAGACCCAGTACTTC.

This clonotype was picked up many times. The chain recombines TRBV25-1 with TRBJ1-2; TRBD1 might be the D (6 bases). V was cut by 1 base and J by 8 bases, with 11 bases left in between. CDR3 size: 13 residues. The germline V gene has CDR1 MGHDK and CDR2 SYGVNS. CDR3 nucleotide sequence: TGTGCCAGCAGTGAATTTGTGCAGGGGGGCTACACCTTC. This encodes CASSEFVQGGYTF.

Ten or more counts support this clonotype. The chain uses TRBV10-3 and TRBJ1-1, with TRBD1 matching 7 bases. The V gene's germline CDR1 is ENHRY and CDR2 SYGVKD. Trimming at V came to 4 bases and at J to 5 bases, leaving 10 bases not matched to a gene. This CDR3 has 15 residues. The CDR3 region is CAISARGGDRTEAFF. CDR3 nucleotide sequence: TGTGCCATCAGTGCTAGAGGGGGCGATCGGACTGAAGCTTTCTTT.

This clonotype was recorded many times. CDR3 DNA sequence: TGCAGCGCTGACACTGGGGCCAACGTCCTGACTTTC. Amino acids: CSADTGANVLTF. V and J are TRBV29-1 and TRBJ2-6; D gene uncertain. Trimming shortened V by 7 bases and J by 2 bases, and 6 bases separated the two germline ends. CDR3 size: 12 residues. Germline CDR1 and CDR2: SQVTM and ANQGSEA. The full variable domain, its missing parts supplied by reference TRBV29-1 and TRBJ2-6, is SAVISQKPSRDICQRGTSLTIQCQVDSQVTMMFWYRQQPGQSLTLIATANQGSEATYESGFVIDKFPISRPNLTFSTLTVSNMSPEDSSIYLCSADTGANVLTFGAGSRLTVL.

This clonotype came up many times. V is TRBV7-2 and J is TRBJ2-3; perhaps TRBD1 as D (6 bases). The V gene lost 1 base and the J gene lost 5 bases, with 13 bases spanning the gap. The germline CDR1 and CDR2 sequences are SGHTA and FQGNSA. The CDR3 is 15 amino acids. The CDR3 sequence is CASSLVGGLGDTQYF. The DNA of the CDR3 is TGTGCCAGCAGCTTAGTTGGGGGCCTTGGAGATACGCAGTATTTT. Combining the CDR3 with reference TRBV7-2 and TRBJ2-3 gives the whole variable domain GAGVSQSPSNKVTEKGKDVELRCDPISGHTALYWYRQSLGQGLEFLIYFQGNSAPDKSGLPSDRFSAERTGGSVSTLTIQRTQQEDSAVYLCASSLVGGLGDTQYFGPGTRLTVL.

This clonotype was recorded many times. The CDR3 DNA is TGTGCCAGCAGTCGGGACAGGGCCTACGAGCAGTACTTC. It translates to CASSRDRAYEQYF. The gene calls are TRBV6-5 and TRBJ2-7, with 9 nucleotides matching TRBD1. The CDR3 spans 13 residues. Trimming removed 5 bases from V and 2 bases from J; junction bases left unmatched: 1. The germline CDR1 and CDR2 sequences are MNHEY and SVGAGI.

This clonotype was seen ten or more times. This chain connects TRBV11-2 to TRBJ2-1, with a weak D call TRBD1 (5 bases). Germline CDR1 reads SGHAT; CDR2 reads FQNNGV. This CDR3 has 14 amino acids. The V and J ends lost 7 bases and 5 bases respectively, with 15 bases between them. CDR3 residues: CASKPLRQNNEQFF. In DNA form, the CDR3 reads TGTGCCAGCAAACCCTTGAGACAGAACAATGAGCAGTTCTTC. The full variable domain, in which reference TRBV11-2 and TRBJ2-1 provide the parts outside the CDR3, is EAGVAQSPRYKIIEKRQSVAFWCNPISGHATLYWYQQILGQGPKLLIQFQNNGVVDDSQLPKDRFSAERLKGVDSTLKIQPAKLEDSAVYLCASKPLRQNNEQFFGPGTRLTVL.

This clonotype was counted at least ten times. The chain couples TRBV20-1 to TRBJ2-4, with D maybe TRBD1 (6 bases). The CDR3 totals 16 residues. Germline V lookup: CDR1 DFQATT, CDR2 SNEGSKA (reference sequence). V was clipped by 5 bases and J by 3 bases, with 20 bases between them. CDR3 region: CSAPKTATGSKNIQYF. The CDR3 nucleotides are TGCAGTGCTCCCAAGACCGCCACAGGGAGCAAAAACATTCAGTACTTC.

Details on this clonotype: The junction differs from germline at one of its ends, possibly a read error. The CDR3 region has the DNA TGTGCCAGCAGCCAACCCACCGGGACTAGATACGGGGCCAACGTCCCGACTTTC. This encodes CASSQPTGTRYGANVPTF. This rearrangement joins TRBV3-1 to TRBJ2-6; 8 nucleotides line up with TRBD2. The CDR3 is 18 residues long. CDR1 LGHDT and CDR2 YNNKEL come from the germline V gene (reference sequence).

This clonotype was detected ten times or more. The rearrangement uses TRBV6-5 and TRBJ2-1; D is perhaps TRBD1 or TRBD2 (5 bases each). Looked up from germline, CDR1 is MNHEY and CDR2 is SVGAGI. This CDR3 spans 17 amino acids. The V end lost 6 bases, the J end lost 7 bases, and 25 bases lay between the germline ends. Here the CDR3 reads CASRGTAQARRTNEQFF. Here the CDR3 DNA reads TGTGCCAGCAGGGGGACCGCACAGGCACGGCGGACTAATGAGCAGTTCTTC.

This clonotype was observed many times. The chain has TRBV6-1 and TRBJ2-7; tentative D call: TRBD2 (6 bases). The V and J ends lost 6 bases and 4 bases respectively, with 10 bases between them. CDR1 MNHNS and CDR2 SASEGT come from the germline V gene. The length of the CDR3 is 12 residues. The CDR3 DNA reads TGTGCCAGCAGGGGACTGCCTTACGAGCAGTACTTC. Its protein is CASRGLPYEQYF.

At least ten counts were recorded for this clonotype. V is TRBV27 and J is TRBJ1-6; D unclear. V was trimmed by 6 bases and J by 8 bases, leaving 17 bases between them. CDR3 length equals 15 residues. Germline CDR1 is MNHEY and CDR2 is SMNVEV (reference sequence). The chain's CDR3 is CASSPLVVIDSPLHF. CDR3 bases: TGTGCCAGCAGCCCTCTTGTAGTAATTGATTCACCCCTCCACTTT.